The clone carrying this T cell receptor beta chain has just a few counts. The antigen is not known. CDR1 is MDHEN, CDR2 SYDVKM, per germline. The CDR3 is 14 amino acids. The ends lost 6 bases at V and 1 base at J; junction bases unmatched: 0. The sequenced template was cDNA made from the entire isolated RNA. The table came from immunoSEQ multiplex PCR; TCRdb's copy has only in-frame clones and leaves some out. The sample records 310,000 or so clones, 7.5% to 9% being singletons. Via the markers CD45RO/CCR7/CD25/CD127/CD95/CD27, stem cell-like memory, regulatory, central memory and naive CD4+ cells were sorted. Purities over 98% were achieved in all sorted populations. This sample is drawn from a study of beta chain features in type 1 diabetes. Study-wide findings and caveats: Moderate yet significant TCRB CDR3 shortening was seen in Type 1 diabetes patients in all four CD4+ subsets. Patients' naive, central memory and regulatory TCRB repertoires appeared more alike than those of healthy donors.

The material sequenced was central memory CD4+ T cells from blood. The gene calls are TRBV28 and TRBJ1-6, with TRBD1 matching 7 bases. The sequence came from a woman in her late teens or twenties in good health. In DNA, the CDR3 is TGTGCCAGCAGGGGACAGTCCTATAATTCACCCCTCCACTTT. It is translated as CASRGQSYNSPLHF.